A selection of T cell receptor beta chains follows, all from one sample in a study of blood T cell repertoires in COVID-19. Repertoires were generated with immunoSEQ multiplex PCR, while TCRdb's copy carries only in-frame clones and drops some. This sample yields 55,000 to 80,000 clones, of which around 80% are seen a single time; 6% to 6.5% belongs to the top ten. Sequencing was carried out using peripheral blood. Receptors originate from a human donor in a cohort sampled during active COVID-19. Each CDR3 is given with its conserved first and last residue. The order of the fields is D gene, clone size, J gene, V gene, CDR3 DNA, CDR3 protein. A D gene is named only where the DNA matches it firmly. The size field is filled for only some rows; it gives once, few, many or a size class.

D gene: .; clone size: .; J gene: TRBJ2-3; V gene: TRBV7-3; CDR3 DNA: TGTGCCAGCAGCCAGGGTTTGGGCACAGATACGCAGTATTTT; CDR3 protein: CASSQGLGTDTQYF
D gene: .; clone size: .; J gene: TRBJ1-5; V gene: TRBV21-1; CDR3 DNA: TGTGCCAGCAGCACCCGACAGGGGGCGGGGGTTGGAAAGAATCAGCCCCAGCATTTT; CDR3 protein: CASSTRQGAGVGKNQPQHF
D gene: TRBD1; clone size: .; J gene: TRBJ1-3; V gene: TRBV4-1; CDR3 DNA: TGCGCCAGCAGCCAAGAGGGGTTACAGGGGACGGCTGGAAACACCATATATTTT; CDR3 protein: CASSQEGLQGTAGNTIYF
D gene: TRBD1; clone size: .; J gene: TRBJ1-3; V gene: TRBV25-1; CDR3 DNA: TGTGCCAGCAGTGATCCTTCGACAGGGGGCATCGGAAACACCATATATTTT; CDR3 protein: CASSDPSTGGIGNTIYF
D gene: TRBD2; clone size: few; J gene: TRBJ2-5; V gene: TRBV9; CDR3 DNA: TGTGCCAGCAGCGATAACTATTTAGCGGGGGGGCGAGGGGAGACCCAGTACTTC; CDR3 protein: CASSDNYLAGGRGETQYF
D gene: TRBD1; clone size: .; J gene: TRBJ2-5; V gene: TRBV5-1; CDR3 DNA: TGCGCCAGCAGTGGCAGGGGGCAGGGGGAGACCCAGTACTTC; CDR3 protein: CASSGRGQGETQYF
D gene: .; clone size: .; J gene: TRBJ1-3; V gene: TRBV9; CDR3 DNA: TGTGCCAGCAGCGTAGAAGCAGGGAAGAACACCATATATTTT; CDR3 protein: CASSVEAGKNTIYF
D gene: .; clone size: .; J gene: TRBJ1-1; V gene: TRBV2; CDR3 DNA: TGTGCCAGCAGTGCCATACTTGGTAACACTGAAGCTTTCTTT; CDR3 protein: CASSAILGNTEAFF
D gene: .; clone size: .; J gene: TRBJ1-3; V gene: TRBV2; CDR3 DNA: TGTGCCAGCATAACAGGGTCCTCTGGAAACACCATATATTTT; CDR3 protein: CASITGSSGNTIYF
D gene: .; clone size: .; J gene: TRBJ1-6; V gene: TRBV28; CDR3 DNA: TGTGCCAGCAGTTACCTAAATTCACCCCTCCACTTT; CDR3 protein: CASSYLNSPLHF
D gene: .; clone size: once; J gene: TRBJ1-1; V gene: TRBV27; CDR3 DNA: TGTGCCAGCAGGTTCTCCGGGGGTTCGAACACTGAAGCTTTCTTT; CDR3 protein: CASRFSGGSNTEAFF
D gene: .; clone size: .; J gene: TRBJ2-5; V gene: TRBV2; CDR3 DNA: TGTGCCAGCGGGGCGGCGGACGGAGAGACCCAGTACTTC; CDR3 protein: CASGAADGETQYF
D gene: TRBD2; clone size: .; J gene: TRBJ2-3; V gene: TRBV6-6; CDR3 DNA: TGTGCCAGCAGTTACTTTAGCGGGGGAGGAGGGGATACGCAGTATTTT; CDR3 protein: CASSYFSGGGGDTQYF
D gene: TRBD1; clone size: .; J gene: TRBJ1-2; V gene: TRBV6-5; CDR3 DNA: TGTGCCAGCAGGACGACAGGGGGCGGGCATGGCTACACCTTC; CDR3 protein: CASRTTGGGHGYTF
D gene: TRBD2; clone size: .; J gene: TRBJ2-2; V gene: TRBV11-2; CDR3 DNA: TGTGCCAGCAGCTTTAGCGGGGGCGGGGAGCTGTTTTTT; CDR3 protein: CASSFSGGGELFF